Listed here is a single T cell receptor (beta chain). Its antigen is not identified. Via MiXCR, TCRdb re-called the 5' RACE reads, giving one row per CDR3 protein. The data contain some 450,000 distinct CDR3 sequences, around 20% of them singletons. The sample originates from a study of T-cell memory formation after mild COVID-19. Study-wide results and limits: Contracting CD4+ clones sat mainly in CM and EM; CD8+ in EMRA. Clones that shrank (day 15 to 85) were balanced CD4/CD8, whereas later expanders leaned CD4+. Within pre-infection memory, some responding clones were found, suggesting cross-reactive memory joined.

The TCR originated in an adult woman who had mild COVID-19 (a few samples of this study predate the infection). Cell type and time point are not known. Sequencing was performed on PBMCs or a T cell subset sorted from them (not recorded which).

CDR3 residues: CASSLYSTGELFF. In nucleotides, the CDR3 is TGCGCCAGCAGCTTGTACAGCACCGGGGAGCTGTTTTTT. The rearrangement links TRBV5-1 to TRBJ2-2, with no clear D. The CDR3 runs to 13 residues. Germline V gives CDR1 SGHRS, CDR2 YFSETQ. V lost 1 base, J lost 4 bases, and 5 bases lay in between. Full variable domain (remainder filled in from reference TRBV5-1 and TRBJ2-2): KAGVTQTPRYLIKTRGQQVTLSCSPISGHRSVSWYQQTPGQGLQFLFEYFSETQRNKGNFPGRFSGRQFSNSRSEMNVSTLELGDSALYLCASSLYSTGELFFGEGSRLTVL.